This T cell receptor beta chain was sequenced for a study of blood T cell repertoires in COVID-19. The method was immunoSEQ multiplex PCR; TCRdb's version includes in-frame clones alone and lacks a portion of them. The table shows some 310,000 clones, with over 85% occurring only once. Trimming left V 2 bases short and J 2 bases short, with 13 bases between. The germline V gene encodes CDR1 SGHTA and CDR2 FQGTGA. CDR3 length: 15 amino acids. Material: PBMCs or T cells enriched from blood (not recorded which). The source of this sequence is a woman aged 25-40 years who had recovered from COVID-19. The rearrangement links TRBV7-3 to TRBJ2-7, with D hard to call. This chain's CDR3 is CASSLLSGGPYEQYF. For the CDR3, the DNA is TGTGCCAGCAGCTTACTATCCGGTGGGCCCTACGAGCAGTACTTC.